This TCR beta chain was found in a study of T cell responses to AZD1222 COVID-19 vaccine. The study, taken as a whole, reports: Breadth and depth of Spike-specific TCRs rose after two AZD1222 doses. Across the whole spike, CD4 TCRs peaked at regions 160-218 and 743-854. Repertoire collection took place solely once the T cell response had peaked. Among those given AZD1222, only five to seven were seropositive at baseline.

Worth noting for this clone: What it binds is not known.

The CDR3 spans 18 residues. Per germline, CDR1 SGHTA and CDR2 FQGNSA. Deletions cut 2 bases from V and 0 bases from J, with 17 bases between. The table came from immunoSEQ multiplex PCR; TCRdb's copy has only in-frame clones and leaves some out. The sample records about 160,000 clones, 88% being singletons. This specimen consisted of peripheral blood, obtained 28 days after the second AZD1222 dose. V is TRBV7-2 and J is TRBJ1-5, with D unresolved. The sequence was obtained from an adult who received the AZD1222 COVID-19 vaccine. CDR3 sequence: CASSLRHEGSYSNQPQHF. As DNA, the CDR3 is TGTGCCAGCAGCTTAAGGCATGAAGGCTCCTATAGCAATCAGCCCCAGCATTTT. The whole variable domain, filled in from reference TRBV7-2 and TRBJ1-5, reads GAGVSQSPSNKVTEKGKDVELRCDPISGHTALYWYRQSLGQGLEFLIYFQGNSAPDKSGLPSDRFSAERTGGSVSTLTIQRTQQEDSAVYLCASSLRHEGSYSNQPQHFGDGTRLSIL.